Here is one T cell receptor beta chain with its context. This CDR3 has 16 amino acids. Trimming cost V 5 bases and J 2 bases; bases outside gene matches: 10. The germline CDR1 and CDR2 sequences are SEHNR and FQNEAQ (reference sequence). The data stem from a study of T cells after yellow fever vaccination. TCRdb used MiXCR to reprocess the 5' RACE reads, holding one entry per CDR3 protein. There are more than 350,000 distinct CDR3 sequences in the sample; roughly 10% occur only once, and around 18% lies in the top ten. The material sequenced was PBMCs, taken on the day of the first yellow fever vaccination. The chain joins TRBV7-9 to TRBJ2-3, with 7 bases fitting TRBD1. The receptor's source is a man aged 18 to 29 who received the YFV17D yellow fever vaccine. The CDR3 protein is CASSPQGQELTDTQYF. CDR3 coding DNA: TGTGCCAGCAGCCCGCAAGGACAGGAGCTCACAGATACGCAGTATTTT.